The sequence of this T cell receptor (beta chain) was determined in a study of cytomegalovirus exposure and HLA in healthy donors. Study-level background: An earlier analysis identified 100 million to 130 million unique TCR beta sequences in about 200 million T cells. Study-wide findings and caveats: The study labeled 164 TCR beta chains cytomegalovirus-associated. Later analysis demonstrated an association between a missense DCLRE1C variant and TCR beta V- and J-gene trimming. A previous analysis found most TCR beta V segments productive roughly 87% or roughly 30% of the time.

The ends were cut back, 4 bases at V and 9 bases at J, with 11 bases in the middle. CDR3 length equals 12 residues. Points on this clone: Its matching antigen is unknown.

PCR was performed using 60 Vbeta and 13 Jbeta primers. The assay was immunoSEQ multiplex PCR, and TCRdb's table has in-frame clones only and misses some. Of fewer than 250,000 clones in the sample, approximately 80% are singletons; the top ten hold about 3.8%. This receptor was identified in a male donor in good health and CMV-seronegative. Sequenced: PBMCs. The chain carries TRBV5-3 and TRBJ2-4; D is undetermined. TRBV5-3 is an open reading frame whose function is uncertain. CDR3 protein: CARSAVGTIQYF. CDR3 in DNA: TGTGCCAGAAGCGCGGTAGGTACCATTCAGTACTTC.